This T cell receptor (beta chain) was captured by sequencing in a study of blood T cell repertoires in COVID-19. Overall study context: Samples taken during acute and convalescent COVID-19 were collected in the United States, Italy and Spain.

Per the study methods: Amplification with reference gene primers provided the estimates of nucleated cell counts. Here immunoSEQ multiplex PCR was the method, and the copy in TCRdb shows in-frame clones only, minus some. That table is the source of V, J and clone size, and D and trimming were worked out from the DNA. The sample yields 300,000 to 350,000 clones, around nine tenths seen once. The CDR3 totals 14 residues. With 0 bases removed from V and 1 base from J, the gap between germline ends came to 3 bases. Germline V CDR1 and CDR2: SGHDN, FVKESK. The sequencing sample was made of PBMCs or T cells enriched from blood (not recorded which). This clonotype originated in a woman aged 30 to 39 who had been exposed to COVID-19. This chain connects TRBV14 to TRBJ2-2; no reliable D call. CDR3 amino acids: CASSQDRNTGELFF. Written as DNA, the CDR3 is TGTGCCAGCAGCCAAGACAGGAACACCGGGGAGCTGTTTTTT.